This T cell receptor beta chain was observed in a study of blood T cell repertoires in COVID-19. This clone has just a few counts. TCRdb's copy holds only in-frame clones and misses some; the assay was immunoSEQ multiplex PCR. The sample holds some 300,000 clones, roughly 86% seen once. One Seattle source followed patients from active infection through their disease course. The CDR3 sequence is 15 residues long. V was pared by 0 bases and J by 10 bases, with 3 bases of the junction left unmatched. Germline V CDR1 and CDR2: MGHRA, YSYEKL. This receptor was obtained from a young woman with COVID-19, enrolled during active disease. Specimen: peripheral blood. The V gene is TRBV4-1, the J gene TRBJ1-4, with 12 nucleotides matching TRBD1. CDR3 bases: TGCGCCAGCAGCCAAGAAGGGACAGGGGGCGGAAAACTGTTTTTT. This encodes CASSQEGTGGGKLFF.